This T cell receptor (beta chain) is drawn from a study of blood T cell repertoires in COVID-19. Background on the study: Spain, Italy and the United States supplied samples that represented acute and convalescent COVID-19. PBMCs, B-cell-depleted T cells, or T cells provided the cDNA or gDNA that made up the material.

Measured with immunoSEQ multiplex PCR; TCRdb has only the in-frame clones, and not every one. The data contain 350,000 to 500,000 clones, about 88% of them singletons. The CDR3 covers 15 residues. From germline, CDR1 is MNHEY and CDR2 SVGAGI. V shed 6 bases, J shed 6 bases, and the junction held 8 bases outside the gene matches. The J gene is TRBJ2-1, the V gene TRBV6-5, with TRBD2 matching 10 bases. The receptor was isolated from a woman under 30 who had been exposed to COVID-19. The source material was PBMCs or T cells enriched from blood (not recorded which). CDR3: CASRTAERGGNEQFF. CDR3 DNA sequence: TGTGCCAGCAGAACCGCCGAGCGGGGGGGCAATGAGCAGTTCTTC.